This TCR beta chain was identified during a study of OX40 agonist ivuxolimab in advanced cancers. Study conclusions and caveats: Expanded clones tended on average to be more numerous among CD8+ T cells than CD4+. Clonal expansion by week 6 occurred in CD4+ and CD8+ blood T cells (at 0.1 to 3.0 mg/kg).

The CDR3 consists of 17 residues. Germline V gives CDR1 SGDLS, CDR2 YYNGEE. V lost 4 bases to trimming and J lost 0 bases; unmatched junction nucleotides: 5. Points on this clone: Antigen unknown.

Patients had blood sampled at baseline and again on cycle 4 day 1 and cycle 7 day 1. Sequencing used immunoSEQ multiplex PCR; TCRdb keeps in-frame clones, though not all of them. The sample shows about 11,000 clones, roughly 80% of them seen only once. The origin of this receptor is an adult with an advanced solid tumor such as melanoma, head and neck, liver or kidney cancer. The rearrangement links TRBV9 to TRBJ1-3, with TRBD1 identical over 12 bases. The sample in question was CD4+ or CD8+ T cells sorted from blood, obtained in a trial of the OX40 agonist ivuxolimab. The CDR3 sequence is CASSPGTGGPSGNTIYF. Here the CDR3 DNA reads TGTGCCAGCAGCCCTGGGACAGGGGGCCCCTCTGGAAACACCATATATTTT. The full variable domain, completed using reference TRBV9 and TRBJ1-3, is DSGVTQTPKHLITATGQRVTLRCSPRSGDLSVYWYQQSLDQGLQFLIQYYNGEERAKGNILERFSAQQFPDLHSELNLSSLELGDSALYFCASSPGTGGPSGNTIYFGEGSWLTVV.